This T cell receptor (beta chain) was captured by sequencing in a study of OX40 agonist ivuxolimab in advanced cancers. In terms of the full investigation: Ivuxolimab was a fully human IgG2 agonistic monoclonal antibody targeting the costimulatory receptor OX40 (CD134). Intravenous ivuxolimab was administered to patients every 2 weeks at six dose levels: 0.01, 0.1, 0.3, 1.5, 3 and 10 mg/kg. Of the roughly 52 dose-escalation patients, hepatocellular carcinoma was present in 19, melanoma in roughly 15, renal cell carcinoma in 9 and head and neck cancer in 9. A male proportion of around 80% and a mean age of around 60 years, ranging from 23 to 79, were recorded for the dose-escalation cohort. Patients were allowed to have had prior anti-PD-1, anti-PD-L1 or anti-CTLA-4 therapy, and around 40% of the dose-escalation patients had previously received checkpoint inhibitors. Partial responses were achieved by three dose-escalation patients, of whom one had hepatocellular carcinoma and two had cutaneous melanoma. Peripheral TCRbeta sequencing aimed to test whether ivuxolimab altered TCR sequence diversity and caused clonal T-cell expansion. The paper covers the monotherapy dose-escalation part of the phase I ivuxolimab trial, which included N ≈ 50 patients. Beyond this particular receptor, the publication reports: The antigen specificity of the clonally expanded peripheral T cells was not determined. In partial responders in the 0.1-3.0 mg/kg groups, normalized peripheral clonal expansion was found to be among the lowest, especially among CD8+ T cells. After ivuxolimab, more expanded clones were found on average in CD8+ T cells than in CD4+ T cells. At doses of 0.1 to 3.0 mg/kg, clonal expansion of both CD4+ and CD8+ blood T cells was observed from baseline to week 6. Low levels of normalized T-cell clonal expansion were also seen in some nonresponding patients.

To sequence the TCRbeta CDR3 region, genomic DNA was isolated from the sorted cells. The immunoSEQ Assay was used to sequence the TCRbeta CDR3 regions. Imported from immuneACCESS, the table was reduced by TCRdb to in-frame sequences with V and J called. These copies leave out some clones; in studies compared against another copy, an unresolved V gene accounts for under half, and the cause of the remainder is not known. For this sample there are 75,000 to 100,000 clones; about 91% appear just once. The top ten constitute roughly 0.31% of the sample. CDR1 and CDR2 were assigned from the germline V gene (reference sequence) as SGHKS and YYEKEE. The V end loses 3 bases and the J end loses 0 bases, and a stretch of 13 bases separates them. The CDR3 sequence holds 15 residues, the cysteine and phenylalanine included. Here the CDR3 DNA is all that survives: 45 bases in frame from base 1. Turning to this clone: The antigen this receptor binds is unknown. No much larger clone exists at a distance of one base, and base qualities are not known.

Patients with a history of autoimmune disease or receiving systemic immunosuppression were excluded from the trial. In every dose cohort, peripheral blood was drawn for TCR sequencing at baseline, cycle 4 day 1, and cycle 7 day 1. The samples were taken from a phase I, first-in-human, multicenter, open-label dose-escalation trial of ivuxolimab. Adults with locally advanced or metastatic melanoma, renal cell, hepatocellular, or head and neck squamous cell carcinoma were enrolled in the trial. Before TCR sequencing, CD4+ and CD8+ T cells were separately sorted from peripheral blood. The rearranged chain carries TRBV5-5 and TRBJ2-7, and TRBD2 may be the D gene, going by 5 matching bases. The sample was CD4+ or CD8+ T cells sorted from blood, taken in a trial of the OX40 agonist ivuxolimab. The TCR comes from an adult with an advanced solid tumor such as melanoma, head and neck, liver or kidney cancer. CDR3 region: CASSSISGISYEQYF. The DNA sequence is TGTGCCAGCAGCTCGATAAGCGGTATCTCCTACGAGCAGTACTTC.